This T cell receptor beta chain was recorded in a study of T cells in localized non-small cell lung cancer. Trimming took off 2 bases at V and 7 bases at J, with 12 bases between the two ends. Germline V gene lookup returns CDR1 SQVTM and CDR2 ANQGSEA. This CDR3 has 13 amino acids. This clone was recorded a few times. The antigen is not known. Some clones are missing from TCRdb's copy, which holds only in-frame ones; the method was immunoSEQ multiplex PCR. The profile shows tens of thousands of clones, more than 75% of them singletons. Points from the study as a whole: Detection in adjacent lung was observed for a median around 59 of the top 100 tumor clones. Prolonged overall survival went with higher T cell density in the blood. Because only a single region of the tumor was sequenced, heterogeneity remains possible. T cell clonality was highest in uninvolved adjacent lung, above tumor.

The chain joins TRBV29-1 to TRBJ1-5; D unclear. The sample in question was peripheral blood, obtained before any cancer treatment. The sequence derives from a woman aged 35-75 years with stage I squamous cell lung carcinoma. The CDR3: CSVEFREGQPQHF. CDR3 coding DNA: TGCAGCGTTGAATTCCGGGAAGGACAGCCCCAGCATTTT.